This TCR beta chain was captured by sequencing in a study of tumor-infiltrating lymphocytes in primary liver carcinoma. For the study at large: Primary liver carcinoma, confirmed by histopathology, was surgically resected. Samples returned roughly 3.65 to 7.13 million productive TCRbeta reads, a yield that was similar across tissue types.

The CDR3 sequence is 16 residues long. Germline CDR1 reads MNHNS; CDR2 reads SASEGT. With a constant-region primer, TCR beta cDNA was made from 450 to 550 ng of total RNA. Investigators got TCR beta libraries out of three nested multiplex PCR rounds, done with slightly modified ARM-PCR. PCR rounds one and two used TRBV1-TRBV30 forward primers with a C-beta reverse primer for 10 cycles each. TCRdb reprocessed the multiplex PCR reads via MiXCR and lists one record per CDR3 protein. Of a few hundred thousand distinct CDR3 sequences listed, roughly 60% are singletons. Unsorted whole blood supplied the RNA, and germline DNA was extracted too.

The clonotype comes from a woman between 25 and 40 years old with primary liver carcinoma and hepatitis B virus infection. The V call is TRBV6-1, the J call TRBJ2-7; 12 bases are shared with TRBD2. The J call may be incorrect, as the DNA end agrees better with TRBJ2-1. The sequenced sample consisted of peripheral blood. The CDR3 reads CASSELAGGTSYEQFF. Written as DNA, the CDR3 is TGTGCCAGCAGCGAACTAGCGGGAGGAACGTCCTACGAGCAGTTCTTC.